The 14 T cell receptor beta chains given below trace back to one sample, sequenced in a study of a mutant IDH1 vaccine in newly diagnosed glioma. Their antigens are not known. TCRdb keeps only in-frame clones here, not all; method: immunoSEQ multiplex PCR. The table includes tens of thousands of clones, around 78% detected once. Documented time point: week 5, during vaccination. In every dose of vaccine, 300 ug of mutant IDH1 20-mer peptide was given alongside topical imiquimod. The sample was PBMCs, taken from a glioma patient whose treatment included an IDH1 peptide vaccine. The source of these receptors is a man aged 35-49 years with glioma.

The chain links TRBV6-1 to TRBJ2-3, with 9 bases matching TRBD2. Germline CDR1 reads MNHNS; CDR2 reads SASEGT. This CDR3 is 17 amino acids long. Trimming took 0 bases from V and 3 from J; bases not matched to a gene: 7. The CDR3 is CASSEARGGGYTDTQYF. DNA for the CDR3: TGTGCCAGCAGTGAAGCGCGGGGGGGCGGGTATACAGATACGCAGTATTTT.

The chain recombines TRBV7-9 with TRBJ2-3, with 8 positions matching TRBD2. The CDR3 is 14 residues long. Germline V gives CDR1 SEHNR, CDR2 FQNEAQ (reference sequence). J was trimmed by 1 base and V by 3 bases; bases with no gene match: 0. The CDR3 DNA reads as TGTGCCAGCAGCTTGGGACTAGGCACAGATACGCAGTATTTT. The encoded protein is CASSLGLGTDTQYF.

The rearrangement uses TRBV27 and TRBJ1-2; possibly TRBD1 for D (6 bases). V gave up 6 bases and J gave up 4 bases, with 15 bases separating them. Germline V gene sequence: CDR1 MNHEY, CDR2 SMNVEV (reference sequence). This CDR3 is built from 14 residues. The CDR3 sequence is CASRAGGSVYGYTF. In nucleotides, the CDR3 is TGTGCCAGCAGGGCCGGGGGCTCTGTCTATGGCTACACCTTC.

The rearrangement links TRBV2 to TRBJ1-4; D gene unclear. V lost 8 bases to trimming and J lost 0 bases, with 10 bases between them. CDR1 is SNHLY, CDR2 FYNNEI, per germline. There are 14 residues in the CDR3. CDR3 in amino acids: CASGDWATNEKLFF. In DNA form, the CDR3 reads TGTGCCAGCGGAGACTGGGCAACTAATGAAAAACTGTTTTTT.

Concerning this clone itself: Compared with germline, one end of the junction differs, possibly owing to a read error. This rearrangement joins TRBV6-6 to TRBJ1-4; TRBD1 aligns across 9 bases. The CDR3 runs 12 residues. CDR1 and CDR2 from the germline V gene are MNHNY and SVGAGI (reference sequence). The CDR3 region has the DNA TGTGCCAGCAGTTACTATAGACAGGGGGTTCGATTT. Its protein product is CASSYYRQGVRF.

In DNA, the CDR3 is TGTGCCAGCAGCTCCAAGGTCCGGGACAGGGGCAGTGGCTACACCTTC. Translating it yields CASSSKVRDRGSGYTF. The chain has TRBV7-2 and TRBJ1-2, with 10 bases lining up with TRBD1. Per germline, CDR1 SGHTA and CDR2 FQGNSA. The CDR3 covers 16 residues. J was trimmed by 7 bases and V by 4 bases; bases with no gene match: 12.

This clone was recorded a few times. The chain joins TRBV6-1 to TRBJ1-6, with D maybe TRBD1 (5 bases). V lost 2 bases, J lost 10 bases, and 12 bases lay in between. Germline values: CDR1 MNHNS, CDR2 SASEGT. The CDR3 runs 14 residues. CDR3 sequence reads: CASSEWGLGSPLHF. For the CDR3, the DNA is TGTGCCAGCAGTGAATGGGGCTTGGGCTCACCCCTCCACTTT.

The V and J genes are TRBV6-5 and TRBJ2-1; no reliable D call. With 6 bases removed from V and 2 bases from J, the gap between germline ends came to 14 bases. The CDR3 runs to 15 residues. Germline values: CDR1 MNHEY, CDR2 SVGAGI. The CDR3 coding sequence is TGTGCCAGCAGATACGACTCCCTCGCCTACAATGAGCAGTTCTTC. Translating it yields CASRYDSLAYNEQFF.

The V gene is TRBV4-1, the J gene TRBJ2-1; possibly TRBD1 for D (5 bases). CDR3 size: 14 residues. The V gene's germline CDR1 is MGHRA and CDR2 YSYEKL. V was clipped by 3 bases and J by 4 bases, with 10 bases between them. The CDR3 bases are TGCGCCAGCAGCCACCCGACAGTATACAATGAGCAGTTCTTC. This encodes CASSHPTVYNEQFF.

The chain joins TRBV6-5 to TRBJ1-4; D might be TRBD1 (6 bases). Trimming cost V 4 bases and J 8 bases, with 14 bases left between them. CDR3 length: 14 residues. The germline V gene encodes CDR1 MNHEY and CDR2 SVGAGI. The CDR3 DNA sequence: TGTGCCAGCAGTTCAGGGGTGAAGGGGGAAAAACTGTTTTTT. Its translation is CASSSGVKGEKLFF.

This chain links TRBV11-3 with TRBJ2-7; perhaps TRBD2 as D (6 bases). The CDR3 has 13 amino acids. V was clipped by 1 base and J by 4 bases, with 8 bases between them. CDR1 and CDR2 (germline): SGHNT, YENEEA. CDR3 bases: TGTGCCAGCAGCTTAGGGGCGGGATACGAGCAGTACTTC. Its protein is CASSLGAGYEQYF.

This clone was seen only once. V is TRBV5-4 and J is TRBJ2-5; 9 bases fit TRBD1. The junction had 5 bases not matched to a gene; V was cut back by 4 bases and J by 4 bases. This CDR3 comprises 14 residues. The V gene's germline CDR1 is SGHNT and CDR2 YYREEE (reference sequence). DNA for the CDR3: TGTGCCAGCAGCATACAGGGGGCGGCAGAGACCCAGTACTTC. Residues: CASSIQGAAETQYF.

The chain links TRBV5-6 to TRBJ2-7; D gene uncertain. Trimming pared 3 bases from V and 4 bases from J, leaving 11 bases between. Germline assignment: CDR1 SGHDT and CDR2 YYEEEE. CDR3 size: 13 residues. CDR3 residues: CASSSQYQYEQYF. CDR3 DNA sequence: TGTGCCAGCAGCTCACAATATCAATACGAGCAGTACTTC.

This clone was seen a few times. This sequence joins TRBV19 and TRBJ1-2; D is perhaps TRBD1 (6 bases). The CDR3 runs 13 residues. In germline, CDR1 is LNHDA, CDR2 SQIVND (reference sequence). V lost 4 bases to trimming and J lost 5 bases, with 11 bases between them. Written as DNA, the CDR3 is TGTGCCAGTAGTACCACAGGGACGTATGGCTACACCTTC. This encodes CASSTTGTYGYTF.